This T cell receptor (beta chain) was profiled in a study of T cells in localized non-small cell lung cancer. Germline V gene sequence: CDR1 MDHEN, CDR2 SYDVKM. CDR3 length: 12 amino acids. Trimming cost V 11 bases and J 1 base, with 8 bases left between them. The repertoire was sequenced with immunoSEQ multiplex PCR; TCRdb's copy has only in-frame clones and lacks some. This sample carries roughly 21,000 clones, approximately 84% of them seen once, and the ten largest clones take 2.4%. The sequencing here drew on peripheral blood, taken before any cancer treatment. The receptor's source is a man between 40 and 70 years old with stage I lung adenocarcinoma. The J gene is TRBJ2-2, the V gene TRBV28; the D is unclear. The CDR3 sequence: CALRENTGELFF. In nucleotides, the CDR3 is TGTGCCCTAAGGGAGAACACCGGGGAGCTGTTTTTT.